These 20 T cell receptor beta chains originate from one sample sequenced in a study of a mutant IDH1 vaccine in newly diagnosed glioma. Described time point: week 35, safety follow-up. Topical imiquimod accompanied each vaccine dose, which consisted of 300 ug of mutant IDH1 20-mer peptide. Sequenced by immunoSEQ multiplex PCR; TCRdb stores in-frame clones only, minus some. The sample includes about 60,000 clones, 84% of them seen just once. Antigens for these TCRs are unknown. Material: PBMCs, obtained from a glioma patient whose treatment included an IDH1 peptide vaccine. These receptors all stem from a man younger than 40 with glioma.

The chain carries TRBV30 and TRBJ1-5; D is ambiguous. Germline lookup yields CDR1 GTSNPN and CDR2 SVGIG (reference sequence). CDR3 length equals 14 residues. With 0 bases removed from V and 1 base from J, the gap between germline ends came to 7 bases. The CDR3 here is CAWSVGLSNQPQHF. CDR3 nucleotide sequence: TGTGCCTGGAGTGTCGGCCTGAGCAATCAGCCCCAGCATTTT.

J is TRBJ2-7 and V is TRBV4-2; D remains unclear. CDR1 is LGHNA, CDR2 YNFKEQ, per germline. The germline V and J ends were trimmed by 0 bases and 2 bases, with 14 bases remaining between them. CDR3 length: 16 amino acids. The CDR3, as DNA: TGTGCCAGCAGCCAAGAGGTTACGGGTAGAACCTACGAGCAGTACTTC. This translates into CASSQEVTGRTYEQYF.

V gene TRBV19 combines with J gene TRBJ1-6; no reliable D call. The germline CDR1 and CDR2 sequences are LNHDA and SQIVND (reference sequence). Trimming pared 3 bases from V and 9 bases from J, leaving 12 bases between. CDR3 size: 14 residues. CDR3 residues: CASSIQRGFSPLHF. The CDR3 nucleotides are TGTGCCAGTAGTATTCAGCGGGGATTTTCACCCCTCCACTTT. Together with reference TRBV19 and TRBJ1-6, the CDR3 gives the full variable domain: DGGITQSPKYLFRKEGQNVTLSCEQNLNHDAMYWYRQDPGQGLRLIYYSQIVNDFQKGDIAEGYSVSREKKESFPLTVTSAQKNPTAFYLCASSIQRGFSPLHFGNGTRLTVT.

This chain uses TRBV6-1 with TRBJ2-2, with TRBD2 matching 8 bases. There are 15 residues in the CDR3. Trimming removed 6 bases from V and 4 bases from J; junction bases left unmatched: 7. Germline CDR1 reads MNHNS; CDR2 reads SASEGT. The CDR3 region is CASSFGAGGTGELFF. Here the CDR3 DNA reads TGTGCCAGCAGCTTCGGGGCGGGGGGCACCGGGGAGCTGTTTTTT.

The chain carries TRBV2 and TRBJ2-6, with D possibly TRBD1 on 6 matching bases. The V end lost 6 bases, the J end lost 2 bases, and 14 bases lay between the germline ends. Germline CDR1 and CDR2: SNHLY and FYNNEI. CDR3 length equals 16 residues. The DNA of the CDR3 is TGTGCCAGCAGACTTATACAGGGTGCTGGGGCCAACGTCCTGACTTTC. This codes for CASRLIQGAGANVLTF. The entire variable domain, with the rest obtained from reference TRBV2 and TRBJ2-6, is as follows: EPEVTQTPSHQVTQMGQEVILRCVPISNHLYFYWYRQILGQKVEFLVSFYNNEISEKSEIFDDQFSVERPDGSNFTLKIRSTKLEDSAMYFCASRLIQGAGANVLTFGAGSRLTVL.

This clone was counted once. J is TRBJ1-2 and V is TRBV19; D ambiguous. V gave up 3 bases and J gave up 6 bases, with 11 bases separating them. This CDR3 is 13 amino acids long. Germline CDR1 is LNHDA and CDR2 is SQIVND (reference sequence). Written as DNA, the CDR3 is TGTGCCAGTAGTATGAGGGATCGGGATGGCTACACCTTC. This sequence encodes CASSMRDRDGYTF.

The chain joins TRBV5-1 to TRBJ2-2, with 8 nucleotides matching TRBD2. The CDR3 extends over 17 amino acids. The junction had 8 bases not matched to a gene; V was cut back by 1 base and J by 3 bases. Germline loops: CDR1 SGHRS, CDR2 YFSETQ. Here the CDR3 reads CASSLPRGGPYTGELFF. In DNA, the CDR3 is TGCGCCAGCAGCTTGCCTCGCGGGGGGCCTTACACCGGGGAGCTGTTTTTT.

V usage is TRBV7-8 and J usage is TRBJ1-1; perhaps TRBD1 as D (5 bases). Germline lookup yields CDR1 SGHVS and CDR2 FQNEAQ. V was clipped by 0 bases and J by 1 base, with 9 bases between them. The CDR3 sequence is 15 residues long. The CDR3 coding sequence is TGTGCCAGCAGCTTAGCTCCAGGGTCGAACACTGAAGCTTTCTTT. As protein: CASSLAPGSNTEAFF.

V and J are TRBV10-2 and TRBJ2-1; tentatively, D is TRBD2 (5 bases). Germline loops: CDR1 WSHSY, CDR2 SAAADI. The CDR3 has 12 amino acids. V was pared by 5 bases and J by 8 bases, with 10 bases between. In DNA, the CDR3 is TGCGCCAGCAGTCCTAGCCGCGATGAGCAGTTCTTC. Protein: CASSPSRDEQFF.

This chain links TRBV5-4 with TRBJ2-5; the D gene is possibly TRBD2 (7 bases). The germline V gene has CDR1 SGHNT and CDR2 YYREEE (reference sequence). The CDR3 is 15 amino acids. V lost 4 bases and J 3 bases, leaving 16 bases between the germline ends. CDR3 sequence (DNA): TGTGCCAGCAGCCTGGGGGGGCCTTTAAAAGAGACCCAGTACTTC. Its translation: CASSLGGPLKETQYF.

V and J are TRBV5-1 and TRBJ1-5; no clear D. Germline CDR1 reads SGHRS; CDR2 reads YFSETQ. V was pared by 0 bases and J by 4 bases, with 5 bases between. The CDR3 covers 13 residues. CDR3 nucleotides: TGCGCCAGCAGCTTGGCAACAAATCAGCCCCAGCATTTT. Protein sequence: CASSLATNQPQHF. Based on the CDR3 plus reference TRBV5-1 and TRBJ1-5, the full variable domain is KAGVTQTPRYLIKTRGQQVTLSCSPISGHRSVSWYQQTPGQGLQFLFEYFSETQRNKGNFPGRFSGRQFSNSRSEMNVSTLELGDSALYLCASSLATNQPQHFGDGTRLSIL.

In DNA, the CDR3 is TGTGCCAGCAGTCCCGGGACAGGGGTTCGAAGGACTGAAGCTTTCTTT. As protein: CASSPGTGVRRTEAFF. V and J are TRBV6-6 and TRBJ1-1; 10 bases line up with TRBD1. The CDR3 contains 16 residues. Germline values: CDR1 MNHNY, CDR2 SVGAGI (reference sequence). V shed 5 bases, J shed 5 bases, and the junction held 11 bases outside the gene matches.

CDR3 protein: CASSLSTGDQETQYF. For the CDR3, the DNA is TGCGCCAGCAGCCTGTCGACAGGGGACCAAGAGACCCAGTACTTC. This chain links TRBV5-1 with TRBJ2-5; 8 bases are a match to TRBD1. The CDR3 contains 15 residues. V shed 4 bases, J shed 0 bases, and the junction held 5 bases outside the gene matches. Germline V gene lookup returns CDR1 SGHRS and CDR2 YFSETQ.

This chain uses TRBV28 with TRBJ1-1; D gene uncertain. CDR1 is MDHEN, CDR2 SYDVKM, per germline. This CDR3 is built from 14 residues. V was cut by 2 bases and J by 8 bases, with 15 bases left in between. The CDR3 loop reads CASSLRSPSWEAFF. CDR3 DNA: TGTGCCAGCAGTTTAAGGTCCCCCTCATGGGAAGCTTTCTTT.

This clone has a handful of counts. The J gene is TRBJ2-1, the V gene TRBV5-5; D not certain. Deletions cut 5 bases from V and 0 bases from J, with 15 bases between. The CDR3 is 16 residues long. Per the germline V gene, CDR1 is SGHKS and CDR2 is YYEKEE (reference sequence). CDR3 region: CASSSWAVGSYNEQFF. CDR3 DNA: TGTGCCAGCAGTTCTTGGGCCGTGGGCTCCTACAATGAGCAGTTCTTC.

The chain employs TRBV19 and TRBJ2-1; possibly TRBD2 for D (6 bases). There are 14 residues in the CDR3. V lost 3 bases, J lost 5 bases, and 11 bases lay in between. Germline assignment: CDR1 LNHDA and CDR2 SQIVND (reference sequence). The CDR3 coding sequence is TGTGCCAGTAGTATTACCGGGACTCACAATGAGCAGTTCTTC. Protein sequence: CASSITGTHNEQFF.

This rearrangement joins TRBV11-2 to TRBJ2-7, with D possibly TRBD1 on 5 matching bases. Trimming pared 1 base from V and 4 bases from J, leaving 14 bases between. Germline lookup yields CDR1 SGHAT and CDR2 FQNNGV. The CDR3 consists of 15 residues. CDR3 protein: CASSLAQGSNYEQYF. As DNA, the CDR3 is TGTGCCAGCAGCTTAGCTCAGGGATCGAATTACGAGCAGTACTTC.

In this sample, this clone turned up once. The genes are TRBV4-1 and TRBJ2-7; 10 nucleotides agree with TRBD2. CDR3 size: 18 residues. In germline, CDR1 is MGHRA, CDR2 YSYEKL. The ends lost 1 base at V and 3 bases at J; junction bases unmatched: 12. The CDR3 nucleotides read TGCGCCAGCAGCCAAGGAGTCGTAGCGGGGGGCCCAGGCTACGAGCAGTACTTC. It specifies CASSQGVVAGGPGYEQYF.

This chain links TRBV5-8 with TRBJ2-7; TRBD2 matches 8 bases. The V gene's germline CDR1 is SGHTS and CDR2 YDEGEE. Trimming at V came to 0 bases and at J to 1 base, leaving 3 bases not matched to a gene. The CDR3 spans 15 residues. Written as DNA, the CDR3 is TGTGCCAGCAGCTTGGTAGCGGGGAGATCCTACGAGCAGTACTTC. It encodes CASSLVAGRSYEQYF.

The rearrangement uses TRBV25-1 and TRBJ1-2; D is undetermined. V was cut by 2 bases and J by 8 bases, with 15 bases left in between. Germline V gene data show CDR1 as MGHDK and CDR2 as SYGVNS. The CDR3 contains 14 residues. This CDR3 is CASSEPGPSRGYTF. Written as DNA, the CDR3 is TGTGCCAGCAGTGAACCTGGACCGTCGAGAGGCTACACCTTC.